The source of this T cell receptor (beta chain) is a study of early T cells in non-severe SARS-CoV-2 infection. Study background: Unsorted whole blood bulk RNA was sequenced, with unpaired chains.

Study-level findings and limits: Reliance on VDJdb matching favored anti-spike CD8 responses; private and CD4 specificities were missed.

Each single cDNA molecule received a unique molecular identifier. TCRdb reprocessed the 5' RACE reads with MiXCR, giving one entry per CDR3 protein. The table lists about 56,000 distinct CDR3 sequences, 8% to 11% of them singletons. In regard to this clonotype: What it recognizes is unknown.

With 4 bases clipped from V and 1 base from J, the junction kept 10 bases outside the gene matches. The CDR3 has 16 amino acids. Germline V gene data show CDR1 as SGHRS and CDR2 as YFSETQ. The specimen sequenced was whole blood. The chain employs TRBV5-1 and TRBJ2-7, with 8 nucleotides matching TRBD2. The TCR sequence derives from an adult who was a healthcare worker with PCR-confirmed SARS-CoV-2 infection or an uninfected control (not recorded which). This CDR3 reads CASSPLGAGVSYEQYF. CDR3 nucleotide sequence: TGCGCCAGCAGCCCCTTAGGAGCGGGAGTATCCTACGAGCAGTACTTC. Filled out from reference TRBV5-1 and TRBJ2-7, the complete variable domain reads KAGVTQTPRYLIKTRGQQVTLSCSPISGHRSVSWYQQTPGQGLQFLFEYFSETQRNKGNFPGRFSGRQFSNSRSEMNVSTLELGDSALYLCASSPLGAGVSYEQYFGPGTRLTVT.